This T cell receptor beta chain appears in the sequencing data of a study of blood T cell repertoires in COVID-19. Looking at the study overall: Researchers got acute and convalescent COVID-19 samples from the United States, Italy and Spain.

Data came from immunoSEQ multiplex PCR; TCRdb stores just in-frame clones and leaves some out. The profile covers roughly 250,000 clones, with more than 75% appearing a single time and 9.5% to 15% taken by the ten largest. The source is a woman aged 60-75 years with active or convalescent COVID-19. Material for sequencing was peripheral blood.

The CDR3 sequence: CASSSSGTGGLEQYF. CDR3 nucleotides: TGTGCCAGCAGCTCATCCGGGACAGGGGGCCTTGAGCAGTACTTC. This rearrangement joins TRBV5-8 to TRBJ2-7; 12 positions match TRBD1. The CDR3 length is 15 residues. Trimming cost V 3 bases and J 7 bases; bases outside gene matches: 8. Germline V lookup: CDR1 SGHTS, CDR2 YDEGEE.